These T cell receptor beta chains were read from a single sample in a study of blood T cells in healthy people across ages. MiXCR, run by TCRdb on the 5' RACE reads, gives a single entry per CDR3 protein. The sample has roughly 570,000 distinct CDR3 sequences, 25% to 30% seen once. Sequencing was carried out using blood. All receptors derive from a woman aged 65 to 85 in good health. Each CDR3 is given with its conserved first and last residue. A D gene is named only where the DNA matches it firmly. Size values are once, few and many counts, or a class for expanded clones, and some rows have none.

few,TRBD2,TRBJ2-3,TRBV7-2,TGTGCCAGCAGCTTACCTCGGGGGGGTCTAGGGGCTTCCCATACGCAGTATTTT,CASSLPRGGLGASHTQYF
few,.,TRBJ1-2,TRBV20-1,TGCAGTGTACGACCGACAGGTTATTATGGCTACACCTTC,CSVRPTGYYGYTF
few,.,TRBJ2-4,TRBV6-2/TRBV6-3,TGTGCCAGCAGTTACTCGACGGGTAATAACGAAAACATTCAGTACTTC,CASSYSTGNNENIQYF
few,TRBD1,TRBJ2-1,TRBV6-2/TRBV6-3,TGTGCCAGCAGATCGGACAGGGCCCCCCGGGGTGAGCAGTTCTTC,CASRSDRAPRGEQFF
.,.,TRBJ2-7,TRBV2,TGTGCCAGCAGTTTCCCGGGCGAGCAGTACTTC,CASSFPGEQYF
few,.,TRBJ2-5,TRBV7-2,TGTGCCAGCATGGGCGGGCCCCAAGAGACCCAGTACTTC,CASMGGPQETQYF
few,.,TRBJ1-3,TRBV25-1,TGTGCCAGCAGTGAATACGAGACAGCCGGAAACACCATATATTTT,CASSEYETAGNTIYF
.,.,TRBJ2-1,TRBV5-1,TGCGCCAGCAGCAGGAGGACCGGGACACCCAACAATGAGCAGTTCTTC,CASSRRTGTPNNEQFF
.,.,TRBJ2-5,TRBV7-9,TGTGCCAGCAGCTTTTCGAACAGGGATGAGACCCAGTACTTC,CASSFSNRDETQYF
few,.,TRBJ1-1,TRBV7-9,TGTGCCAGCAGCTTAAATGCGAGGAACACTGAAGCTTTCTTT,CASSLNARNTEAFF
few,.,TRBJ2-5,TRBV29-1,TGCAGCGTTGAAGCAATGCAGGGGGGGCGCATCAAGACCCAGTACTTC,CSVEAMQGGRIKTQYF
.,.,TRBJ2-3,TRBV4-3,TGCGCCAGCAGCCAGGATCTCACGGAGGCCCCTAGCACAGATACGCAGTATTTT,CASSQDLTEAPSTDTQYF
few,TRBD1,TRBJ2-5,TRBV6-5,TGTGCCAGCGGCATGACAGGGGGGGCCCAGTACTTC,CASGMTGGAQYF
.,.,TRBJ1-4,TRBV4-1,TGCGCCAGCAGCCAAGATGGTACAGGGAATGAAAAACTGTTTTTT,CASSQDGTGNEKLFF
.,.,TRBJ2-3,TRBV12-3/TRBV12-4,TGTGCCAGCAGTTCCTCGGGCCCCATGACGCAGTATTTT,CASSSSGPMTQYF
.,.,TRBJ2-7,TRBV7-9,TGTGCCAGCCCTCTTTGCACGGGAGCTCTCCCGGCCTCCTACGAGCAGTACTTC,CASPLCTGALPASYEQYF
.,TRBD1,TRBJ1-1,TRBV9,TGTGCCAGCAGCGTAGTGGACAGGGCTTCTGAAGCTTTCTTT,CASSVVDRASEAFF
.,TRBD1,TRBJ1-4,TRBV4-3,TGCGCCAGCAGCCTTTACAGGGGTGCTAATGAAAAACTGTTTTTT,CASSLYRGANEKLFF
.,.,TRBJ2-7,TRBV7-8,TGTGCCAGCAGCTTAGCGGAGGATCTCTCCTACGAGCAGTACTTC,CASSLAEDLSYEQYF
.,.,TRBJ2-5,TRBV5-1,TGCGCCAGCAGCTTGGTGGAGACAGTGGAGACCCAGTACTTC,CASSLVETVETQYF